This TCR beta chain was sequenced during a study of blood T cells in healthy people across ages. Between the trimmed V and J ends, which lost 0 bases and 0 bases, there was a span of 10 bases. Germline assignment: CDR1 SGHRS and CDR2 YFSETQ. There are 16 residues in the CDR3. On this clonotype: Its antigen remains unknown.

The use of a sample-barcoded 5' primer and a J-beta primer mix characterized a second PCR of roughly 6 to 12 cycles. MiXCR, run by TCRdb on the 5' RACE reads, gives a single entry per CDR3 protein. The sample carries 1,500,000 or so distinct CDR3 sequences, 59% recorded once. General study points: From one million sequenced T cells, diversity estimates were lower bounds.

Each sample used at least 7 million PBMCs. This receptor was identified in a man aged 18 to 29 in good health. The gene calls are TRBV5-1 and TRBJ2-4; D might be TRBD1 (6 bases). Material for sequencing was blood. CDR3 sequence reads: CASSLGEGGAKNIQYF. CDR3 sequence (DNA): TGCGCCAGCAGCTTGGGGGAAGGGGGAGCCAAAAACATTCAGTACTTC.